There are many counts of the clone carrying this T cell receptor (beta chain). One entry per CDR3 protein results from TCRdb running MiXCR on the 5' RACE reads. The sample has 400,000 or so distinct CDR3 sequences, around 9% seen once. V lost 7 bases, J lost 0 bases, and 17 bases lay in between. The germline CDR1 and CDR2 sequences are SGHDT and YYEEEE. This CDR3 contains 16 residues. The sample belongs to a study of identical twins. The TCR was taken from a woman aged 50 to 65 in good health. Sequencing used naive T cells sorted from blood. The chain links TRBV5-6 to TRBJ2-4; tentative D call: TRBD1 (6 bases). The CDR3 spells CASGRNRVLAKNIQYF. The CDR3 coding sequence is TGTGCCAGCGGACGCAACAGGGTACTAGCCAAAAACATTCAGTACTTC.